This T cell receptor beta chain was profiled in a study of OX40 agonist ivuxolimab in advanced cancers. Findings and caveats of the study: Doses of 0.1 to 3.0 mg/kg were accompanied by clonal expansion of CD4+ and CD8+ blood T cells by week 6. CD8+ T cells showed, on average, more clonal expansion than CD4+ cells. The investigators did not determine what antigen specificity the expanded peripheral T cells had.

The assay was immunoSEQ multiplex PCR, and TCRdb's table has in-frame clones only and misses some. The sample has some 95,000 clones; 70% to 90% are singletons. Comment on this clone: Its antigen remains unknown.

This receptor was obtained from an adult with an advanced solid tumor such as melanoma, head and neck, liver or kidney cancer. The material sequenced was CD4+ or CD8+ T cells sorted from blood, taken in a trial of the OX40 agonist ivuxolimab.

CDR3 amino acids: CASSRDGSYEQYF. In nucleotides, the CDR3 is TGTGCCAGCAGCCGGGACGGCTCCTACGAGCAGTACTTC. The chain couples TRBV6-5 to TRBJ2-7; the D call may be TRBD1 or TRBD2 (5 bases each). The germline CDR1 and CDR2 sequences are MNHEY and SVGAGI. This CDR3 contains 13 residues. V was shortened by 6 bases and J by 0 bases, with 9 bases between the two germline ends.